A single sample is the source of the 6 T cell receptor beta chains below, sequenced in a study of blood T cell repertoires in COVID-19. The assay was immunoSEQ multiplex PCR, and TCRdb's table has in-frame clones only and misses some. The sample has 240,000 or so clones, 86% seen once. Sequencing was done on a sample of peripheral blood. These receptors were obtained from an elderly man with acute or convalescent COVID-19.

V gene TRBV6-6 combines with J gene TRBJ1-5, with D hard to call. Trimming took 2 bases from V and 4 from J, leaving 9 bases between them. CDR1 is MNHNY and CDR2 is SVGAGI in the germline V gene (reference sequence). The CDR3 length is 14 residues. The CDR3 sequence is CASSYVQMNQPQHF. The CDR3 DNA is TGTGCCAGCAGTTACGTGCAGATGAATCAGCCCCAGCATTTT.

The V gene is TRBV9, the J gene TRBJ2-1; tentative D call: TRBD2 (6 bases). Between the trimmed V and J ends, which lost 4 bases and 4 bases, there was a span of 15 bases. This CDR3 comprises 15 residues. The germline gives CDR1 SGDLS, CDR2 YYNGEE. The CDR3 DNA is TGTGCCAGCAGCCCCGGGGGTTTAGGTTACAATGAGCAGTTCTTC. Its protein product is CASSPGGLGYNEQFF.

The chain employs TRBV4-1 and TRBJ2-7, with TRBD2 identical over 10 bases. Germline loops: CDR1 MGHRA, CDR2 YSYEKL. The CDR3 is 17 residues long. J gave up 3 bases and V 4 bases, and 12 bases lay outside the gene matches. The CDR3 DNA follows: TGCGCCAGCAGCCCTAAGGTTAGCGGGGGGCTGCGCTACGAGCAGTACTTC. Its protein is CASSPKVSGGLRYEQYF.

V is TRBV12-3 or TRBV12-4 and J is TRBJ1-1; D remains unclear. This CDR3 comprises 13 residues. V was pared by 2 bases and J by 1 base, with 5 bases between. CDR3 nucleotides: TGTGCCAGCAGTTTATTAGAGAACACTGAAGCTTTCTTT. It codes for CASSLLENTEAFF.

This clone was seen once. The genes are TRBV28 and TRBJ2-7, with D possibly matching TRBD2 (5 bases). Trimming cost V 2 bases and J 2 bases, with 13 bases left between them. This CDR3 contains 15 residues. Germline V gives CDR1 MDHEN, CDR2 SYDVKM. CDR3 loop: CASSLGGGLTYEQYF. For the CDR3, the DNA is TGTGCCAGCAGTTTAGGTGGAGGATTAACCTACGAGCAGTACTTC.

The chain has TRBV5-5 and TRBJ2-1, with 9 nucleotides matching TRBD1. From germline, CDR1 is SGHKS and CDR2 YYEKEE (reference sequence). V gave up 4 bases and J gave up 7 bases; unmatched junction bases: 12. The CDR3 runs 16 residues. CDR3 DNA: TGTGCCAGCAGCCCCCTCCCGGGACAGGGCCAGAATGAGCAGTTCTTC. Translating it yields CASSPLPGQGQNEQFF.